This T cell receptor (beta chain) originates from a study of yellow fever vaccine responses in identical twins. General study results and limits: Twins' vaccine T cell responses reportedly seemed partly convergent and partly personalized.

A word on this clonotype: The target antigen is unknown.

TCRdb re-called the RT-PCR reads with MiXCR, one entry per CDR3 protein. Of under 750 distinct CDR3 sequences listed, roughly 92% are singletons. The length of the CDR3 is 16 residues. V was cut by 2 bases and J by 0 bases, with 13 bases left in between. Germline values: CDR1 ENHRY, CDR2 SYGVKD. The material was T cells from blood (PBMCs), unsorted or a sorted subset (not recorded which), obtained before or after yellow fever vaccination (not recorded which). V and J are TRBV10-3 and TRBJ1-2; D is uncertain. This sequence originates from a woman under 30 who received the yellow fever vaccine. The CDR3 reads CAISEPRLKANYGYTF. In DNA form, the CDR3 reads TGTGCCATCAGTGAGCCCCGACTGAAAGCTAACTATGGCTACACCTTC.